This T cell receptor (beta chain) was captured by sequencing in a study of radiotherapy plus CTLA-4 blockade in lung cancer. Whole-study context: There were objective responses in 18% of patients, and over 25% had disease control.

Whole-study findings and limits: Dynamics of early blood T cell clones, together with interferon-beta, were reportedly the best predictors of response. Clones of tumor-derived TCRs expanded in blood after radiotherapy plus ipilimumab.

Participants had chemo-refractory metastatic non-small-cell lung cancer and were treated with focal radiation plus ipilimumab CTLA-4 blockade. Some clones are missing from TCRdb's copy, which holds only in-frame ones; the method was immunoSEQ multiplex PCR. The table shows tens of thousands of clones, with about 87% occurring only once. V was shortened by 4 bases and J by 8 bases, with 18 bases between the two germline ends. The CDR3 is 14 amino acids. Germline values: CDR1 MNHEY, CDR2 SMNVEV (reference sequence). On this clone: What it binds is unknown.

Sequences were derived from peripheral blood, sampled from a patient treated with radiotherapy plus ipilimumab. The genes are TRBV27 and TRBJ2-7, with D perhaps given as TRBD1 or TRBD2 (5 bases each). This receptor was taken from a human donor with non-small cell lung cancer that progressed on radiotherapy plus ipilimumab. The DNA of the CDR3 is TGTGCCAGCAGTTCCCGGGACGCGAGTCGTAAGCAGTACTTC. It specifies CASSSRDASRKQYF.